A single T cell receptor (beta chain) is shown here with its context. The sample originates from a study of shared clonotypes between healthy human individuals. Trimming left V 7 bases short and J 2 bases short, with 15 bases between. The V gene's germline CDR1 is LNHDA and CDR2 SQIVND (reference sequence). CDR3 length equals 15 residues. Over several immunoSEQ plates, each subset's genomic DNA was distributed in even portions. Profiled with immunoSEQ multiplex PCR; TCRdb holds only in-frame clones, not every one. Found here are approximately 710,000 clones, 90% of them singletons; the top ten hold roughly 36%.

The origin of this receptor is a man in his late teens or twenties in good health. Some clones in this sample may be carry-over from other donors' samples. The chain uses TRBV19 and TRBJ2-1; D gene ambiguous. Sequencing used memory CD8+ T cells from PBMCs. Subset here: CD45RO+ cells pooled with CCR7-negative TemRA cells. The CDR3 spells CASTSTGATYNEQFF. As DNA, the CDR3 is TGTGCCAGTACGTCAACGGGCGCCACCTACAATGAGCAGTTCTTC.